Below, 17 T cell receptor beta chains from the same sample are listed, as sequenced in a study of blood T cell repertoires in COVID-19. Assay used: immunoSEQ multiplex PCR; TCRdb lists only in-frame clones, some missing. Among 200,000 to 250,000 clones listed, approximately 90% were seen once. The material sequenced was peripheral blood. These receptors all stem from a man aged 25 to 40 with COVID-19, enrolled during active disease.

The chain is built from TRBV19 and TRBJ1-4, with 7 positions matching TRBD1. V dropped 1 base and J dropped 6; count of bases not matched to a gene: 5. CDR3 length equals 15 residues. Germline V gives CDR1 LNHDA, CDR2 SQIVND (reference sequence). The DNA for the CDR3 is TGTGCCAGTAGTATAGGGACAGGAAATTATGAAAAACTGTTTTTT. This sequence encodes CASSIGTGNYEKLFF.

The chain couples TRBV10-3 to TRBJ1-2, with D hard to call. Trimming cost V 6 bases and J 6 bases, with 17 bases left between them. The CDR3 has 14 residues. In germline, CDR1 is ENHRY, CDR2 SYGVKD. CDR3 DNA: TGTGCCATCAGCTTCCTCGGGGAAAAGGATGGCTACACCTTC. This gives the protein CAISFLGEKDGYTF.

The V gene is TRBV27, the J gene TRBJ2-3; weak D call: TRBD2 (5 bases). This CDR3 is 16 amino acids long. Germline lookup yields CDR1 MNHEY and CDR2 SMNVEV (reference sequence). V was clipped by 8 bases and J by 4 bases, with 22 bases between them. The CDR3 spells CASRRKSGGTPDTQYF. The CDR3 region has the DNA TGTGCCAGCCGGAGGAAAAGTGGAGGAACCCCAGATACGCAGTATTTT.

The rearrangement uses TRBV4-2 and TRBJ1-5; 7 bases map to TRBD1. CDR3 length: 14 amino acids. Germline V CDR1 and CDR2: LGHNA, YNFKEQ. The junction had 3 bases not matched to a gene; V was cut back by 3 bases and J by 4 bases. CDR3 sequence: CASSHTGANQPQHF. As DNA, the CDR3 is TGTGCCAGCAGCCACACAGGGGCGAATCAGCCCCAGCATTTT.

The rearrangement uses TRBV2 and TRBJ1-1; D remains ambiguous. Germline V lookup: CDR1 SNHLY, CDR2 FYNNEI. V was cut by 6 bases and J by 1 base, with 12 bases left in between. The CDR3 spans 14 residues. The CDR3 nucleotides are TGTGCCAGCAGCTGGTTGGCCCCGAACACTGAAGCTTTCTTT. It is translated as CASSWLAPNTEAFF. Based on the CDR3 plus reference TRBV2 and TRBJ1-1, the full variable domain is EPEVTQTPSHQVTQMGQEVILRCVPISNHLYFYWYRQILGQKVEFLVSFYNNEISEKSEIFDDQFSVERPDGSNFTLKIRSTKLEDSAMYFCASSWLAPNTEAFFGQGTRLTVV.

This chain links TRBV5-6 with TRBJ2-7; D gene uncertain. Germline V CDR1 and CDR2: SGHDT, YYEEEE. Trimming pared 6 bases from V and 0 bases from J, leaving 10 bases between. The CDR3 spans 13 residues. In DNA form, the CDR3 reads TGTGCCAGCAATGAACAGTTCTCCTACGAGCAGTACTTC. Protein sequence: CASNEQFSYEQYF.

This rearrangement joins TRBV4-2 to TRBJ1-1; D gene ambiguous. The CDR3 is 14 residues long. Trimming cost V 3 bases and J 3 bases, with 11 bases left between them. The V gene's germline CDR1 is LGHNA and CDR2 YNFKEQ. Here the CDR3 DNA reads TGTGCCAGCAGCCATGGCCAGGCCTACACTGAAGCTTTCTTT. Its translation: CASSHGQAYTEAFF.

The CDR3 reads CASSLRGGGNEKLFF. As DNA, the CDR3 is TGCGCCAGCAGCCTTCGGGGAGGGGGTAATGAAAAACTGTTTTTT. This chain joins TRBV5-1 and TRBJ1-4; a weak D match, TRBD1 (6 bases). The CDR3 consists of 15 residues. V was trimmed by 4 bases and J by 4 bases, leaving 14 bases between them. Germline V lookup: CDR1 SGHRS, CDR2 YFSETQ.

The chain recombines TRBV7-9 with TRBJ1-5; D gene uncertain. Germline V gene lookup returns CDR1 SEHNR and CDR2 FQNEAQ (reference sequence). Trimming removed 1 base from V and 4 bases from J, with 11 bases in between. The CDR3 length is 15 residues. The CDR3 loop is CASSLGMERNQPQHF. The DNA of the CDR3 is TGTGCCAGCAGCTTAGGAATGGAGCGGAATCAGCCCCAGCATTTT.

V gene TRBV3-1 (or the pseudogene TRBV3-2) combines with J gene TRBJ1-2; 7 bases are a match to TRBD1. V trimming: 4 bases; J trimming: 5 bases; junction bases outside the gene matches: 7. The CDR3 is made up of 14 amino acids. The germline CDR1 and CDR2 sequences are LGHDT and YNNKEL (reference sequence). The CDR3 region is CASSRRDSNYGYTF. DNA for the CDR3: TGTGCCAGCAGCCGCCGGGACAGCAATTATGGCTACACCTTC.

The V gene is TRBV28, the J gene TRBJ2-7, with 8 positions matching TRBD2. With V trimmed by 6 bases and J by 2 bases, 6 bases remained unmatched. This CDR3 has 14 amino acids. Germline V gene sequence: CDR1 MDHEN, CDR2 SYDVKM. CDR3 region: CASSQAGATYEQYF. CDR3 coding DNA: TGTGCCAGCAGCCAAGCGGGAGCCACCTACGAGCAGTACTTC.

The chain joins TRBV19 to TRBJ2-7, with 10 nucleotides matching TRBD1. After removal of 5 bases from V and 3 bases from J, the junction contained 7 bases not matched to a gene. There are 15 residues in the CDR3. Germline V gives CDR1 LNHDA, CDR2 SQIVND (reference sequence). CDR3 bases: TGTGCCAGTAGTCCGGCCGGGACAGGGGTCTACGAGCAGTACTTC. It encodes CASSPAGTGVYEQYF.

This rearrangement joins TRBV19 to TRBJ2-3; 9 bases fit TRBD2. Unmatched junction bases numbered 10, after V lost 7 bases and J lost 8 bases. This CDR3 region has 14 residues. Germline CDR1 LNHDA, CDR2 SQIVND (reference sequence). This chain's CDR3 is CASTLGIAGATQYF. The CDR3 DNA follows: TGTGCCAGTACCTTAGGCATAGCGGGAGCTACGCAGTATTTT. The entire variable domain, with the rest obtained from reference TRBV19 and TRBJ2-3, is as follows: DGGITQSPKYLFRKEGQNVTLSCEQNLNHDAMYWYRQDPGQGLRLIYYSQIVNDFQKGDIAEGYSVSREKKESFPLTVTSAQKNPTAFYLCASTLGIAGATQYFGPGTRLTVL.

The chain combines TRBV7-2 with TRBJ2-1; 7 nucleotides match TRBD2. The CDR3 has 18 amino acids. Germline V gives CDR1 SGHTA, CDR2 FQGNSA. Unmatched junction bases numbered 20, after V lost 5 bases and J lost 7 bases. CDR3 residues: CASSTPTGGLPGVNEQFF. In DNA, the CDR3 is TGTGCCAGCAGCACTCCAACGGGAGGACTACCAGGAGTGAATGAGCAGTTCTTC.

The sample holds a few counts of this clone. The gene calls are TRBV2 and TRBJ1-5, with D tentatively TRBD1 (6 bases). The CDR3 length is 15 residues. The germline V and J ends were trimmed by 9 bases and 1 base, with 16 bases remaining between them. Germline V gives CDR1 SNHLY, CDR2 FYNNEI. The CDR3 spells CASGVRGTSNQPQHF. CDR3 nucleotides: TGTGCCAGTGGAGTCAGGGGTACCAGCAATCAGCCCCAGCATTTT.

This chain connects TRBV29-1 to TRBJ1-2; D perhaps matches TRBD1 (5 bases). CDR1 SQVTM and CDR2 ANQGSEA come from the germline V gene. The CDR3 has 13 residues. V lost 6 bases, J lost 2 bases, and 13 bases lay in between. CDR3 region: CSVARGGNYGYTF. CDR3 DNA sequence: TGCAGCGTCGCCCGCGGGGGAAACTATGGCTACACCTTC.

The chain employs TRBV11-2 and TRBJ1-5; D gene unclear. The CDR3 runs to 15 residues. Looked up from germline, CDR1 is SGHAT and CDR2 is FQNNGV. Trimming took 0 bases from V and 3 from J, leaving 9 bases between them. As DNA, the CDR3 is TGTGCCAGCAGCTTAGATTCAGGTTTCAATCAGCCCCAGCATTTT. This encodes CASSLDSGFNQPQHF.